These T cell receptor beta chains were read from a single sample in a study of regulatory T cells in long-lasting Graves disease. Each CDR3 protein gets one entry after TCRdb re-called the multiplex PCR reads with MiXCR. Of over 250,000 distinct CDR3 sequences in the sample, 22% are singletons; the top ten hold roughly three fifths. Sequencing used peripheral blood mononuclear cells (PBMCs), obtained when the disease was refractory, from a patient treated with antithyroid drugs. The origin of the receptors is a female donor with Graves disease. The CDR3 runs from the conserved cysteine through the conserved F or W. The order of the fields is V gene, D gene, J gene, CDR3 length, clone size, CDR3 DNA, CDR3 protein. D genes are given only for firm matches. A clone size is listed for some rows: how often the clone was seen (once, few, many), or a class if it is expanded.

>TRBV10-2|.|TRBJ1-2|13|few
TGCGCCAGCGGCCCGGGGGTTTTCTATGGCTACACCTTC
CASGPGVFYGYTF
>TRBV30|.|TRBJ2-7|13|.
TGTGCCTGGGGTATTCGTGTGTCGGACGAGCAGTACTTC
CAWGIRVSDEQYF
>TRBV19|.|TRBJ1-1|13|.
TGTGCCAGTAGTATAGTCGAGTACACTGAAGCTTTCTTT
CASSIVEYTEAFF
>TRBV20-1|.|TRBJ2-7|16|.
TGCAGTGCTCTCCTTGATCCCCCAAAAGTATACTACGAGCAGTACTTC
CSALLDPPKVYYEQYF
>TRBV29-1|TRBD2|TRBJ2-5|12|.
TGCAGCGGGGGGGGGTTCCGAGAGACCCAGTACTTC
CSGGGFRETQYF
>TRBV12-3/TRBV12-4|TRBD1|TRBJ1-5|14|many
TGTGCCAGCAGGGTGGGACAGATCAATCAGCCCCAGCATTTT
CASRVGQINQPQHF
>TRBV20-1|TRBD2|TRBJ2-7|13|few
TGCAGTGCCCTTAGCGGGTTCAGTTACGAGCAGTACTTC
CSALSGFSYEQYF
>TRBV11-3|.|TRBJ2-1|15|few
TGTGCCAGCAGCCTCGGGAGAGCCACCTACAATGAGCAGTTCTTC
CASSLGRATYNEQFF
>TRBV27|.|TRBJ2-7|14|few
TGTGCCAGCAGTCCCCTATTCCGGGGGATCGAGCAGTACTTC
CASSPLFRGIEQYF
>TRBV20-1|TRBD1|TRBJ2-4|19|.
TGCAGTGCTAGAGGGTCAGGGGCAGGGGGCTTTATGGCCAAAAACATTCAGTACTTC
CSARGSGAGGFMAKNIQYF
>TRBV5-1|.|TRBJ2-2|14|.
TGCGCCAGCAGCTTGGCAGAGATCACCGGGGAGCTGTTTTTT
CASSLAEITGELFF
>TRBV2|.|TRBJ1-1|11|many
TGTGCCAGCGTTTGGGGGACTGAAGCTTTCTTT
CASVWGTEAFF
>TRBV2|.|TRBJ1-2|14|many
TGTGCCAGCATTGTGTCAGACGGAAACTATGGCTACACCTTC
CASIVSDGNYGYTF
>TRBV3-1|TRBD2|TRBJ2-5|15|many
TGTGCCAGCAGCCGACTTAGCGGGAACCAAGAGACCCAGTACTTC
CASSRLSGNQETQYF
>TRBV10-3|TRBD1|TRBJ1-4|15|.
TGTGCCATCAGTGAGGGGACAGGGGGTAATGAAAAACTGTTTTTT
CAISEGTGGNEKLFF